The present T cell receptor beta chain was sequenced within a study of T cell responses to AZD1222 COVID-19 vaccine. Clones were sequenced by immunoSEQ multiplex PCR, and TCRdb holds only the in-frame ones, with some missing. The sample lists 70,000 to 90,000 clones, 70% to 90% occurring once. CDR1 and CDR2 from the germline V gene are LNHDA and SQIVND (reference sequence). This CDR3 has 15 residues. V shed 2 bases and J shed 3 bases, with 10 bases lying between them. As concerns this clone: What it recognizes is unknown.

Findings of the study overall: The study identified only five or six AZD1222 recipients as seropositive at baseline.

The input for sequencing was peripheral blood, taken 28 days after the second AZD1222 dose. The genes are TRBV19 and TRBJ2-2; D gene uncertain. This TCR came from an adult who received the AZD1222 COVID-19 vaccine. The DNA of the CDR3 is TGTGCCAGTAGTATATTATTTGGGTACACCGGGGAGCTGTTTTTT. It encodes CASSILFGYTGELFF.